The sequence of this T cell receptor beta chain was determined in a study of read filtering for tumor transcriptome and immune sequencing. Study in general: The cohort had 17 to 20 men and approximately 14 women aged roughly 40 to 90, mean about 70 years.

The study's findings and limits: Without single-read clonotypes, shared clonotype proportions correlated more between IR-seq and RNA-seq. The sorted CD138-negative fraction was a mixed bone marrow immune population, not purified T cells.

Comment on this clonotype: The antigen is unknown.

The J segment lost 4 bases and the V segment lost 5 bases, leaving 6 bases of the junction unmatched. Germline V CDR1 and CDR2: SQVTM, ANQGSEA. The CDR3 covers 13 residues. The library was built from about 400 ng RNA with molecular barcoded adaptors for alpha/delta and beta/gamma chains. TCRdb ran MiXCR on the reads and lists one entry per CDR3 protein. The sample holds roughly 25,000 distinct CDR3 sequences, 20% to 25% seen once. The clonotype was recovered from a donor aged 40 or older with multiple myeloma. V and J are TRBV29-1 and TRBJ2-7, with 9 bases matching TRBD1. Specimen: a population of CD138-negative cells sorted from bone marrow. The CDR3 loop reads CSVPGQGLYEQYF. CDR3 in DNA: TGCAGCGTTCCGGGACAGGGATTGTACGAGCAGTACTTC.